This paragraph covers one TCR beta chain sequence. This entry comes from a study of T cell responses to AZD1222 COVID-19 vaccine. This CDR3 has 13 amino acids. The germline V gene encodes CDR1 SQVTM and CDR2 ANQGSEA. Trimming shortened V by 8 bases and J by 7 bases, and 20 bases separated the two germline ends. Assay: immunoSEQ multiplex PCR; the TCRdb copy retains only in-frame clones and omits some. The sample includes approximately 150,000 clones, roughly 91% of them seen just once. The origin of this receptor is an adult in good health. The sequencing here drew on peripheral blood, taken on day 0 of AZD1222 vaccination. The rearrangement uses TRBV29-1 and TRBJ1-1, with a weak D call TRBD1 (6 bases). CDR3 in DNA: TGCAGCCCCCTCGGTGTGGGGGCAAATGAAGCTTTCTTT. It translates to CSPLGVGANEAFF. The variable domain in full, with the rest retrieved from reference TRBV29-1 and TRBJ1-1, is SAVISQKPSRDICQRGTSLTIQCQVDSQVTMMFWYRQQPGQSLTLIATANQGSEATYESGFVIDKFPISRPNLTFSTLTVSNMSPEDSSIYLCSPLGVGANEAFFGQGTRLTVV.